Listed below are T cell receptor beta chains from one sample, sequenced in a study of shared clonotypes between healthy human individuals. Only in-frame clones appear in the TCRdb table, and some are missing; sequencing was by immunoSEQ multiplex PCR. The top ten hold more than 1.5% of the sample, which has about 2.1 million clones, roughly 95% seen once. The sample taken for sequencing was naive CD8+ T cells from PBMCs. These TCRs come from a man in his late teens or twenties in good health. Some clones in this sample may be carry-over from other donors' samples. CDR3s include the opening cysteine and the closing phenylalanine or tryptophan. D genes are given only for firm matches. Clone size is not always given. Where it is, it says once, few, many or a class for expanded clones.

CDR3aa: CASSRQGQETQYF; CDR3nt: TGTGCCAGCTCGAGACAGGGACAAGAGACCCAGTACTTC; j_gene: TRBJ2-5; abundance: NA; d_gene: TRBD1; v_gene: TRBV5-4
CDR3aa: CASSVGLSHEQYF; CDR3nt: TGTGCCAGCAGCGTAGGCCTATCGCACGAGCAGTACTTC; j_gene: TRBJ2-7; abundance: NA; d_gene: NA; v_gene: TRBV9
CDR3aa: CASSTGDPNEQFF; CDR3nt: TGTGCCAGCAGCACCGGGGACCCGAATGAGCAGTTCTTC; j_gene: TRBJ2-1; abundance: NA; d_gene: NA; v_gene: TRBV7-3
CDR3aa: CASSPWDRGRETQYF; CDR3nt: TGTGCCAGCAGCCCGTGGGACAGGGGGCGCGAGACCCAGTACTTC; j_gene: TRBJ2-5; abundance: NA; d_gene: TRBD1; v_gene: TRBV9
CDR3aa: CASSLAGGRMNYGYTF; CDR3nt: TGTGCCAGCAGTTTGGCAGGTGGGCGAATGAACTATGGCTACACCTTC; j_gene: TRBJ1-2; abundance: NA; d_gene: NA; v_gene: TRBV28
CDR3aa: CASTWQGGAEQYF; CDR3nt: TGCGCCAGCACGTGGCAGGGAGGCGCCGAGCAGTACTTC; j_gene: TRBJ2-7; abundance: NA; d_gene: NA; v_gene: TRBV5-1
CDR3aa: CASSFDRGTDTQYF; CDR3nt: TGCGCCAGCAGCTTCGACAGGGGCACAGATACGCAGTATTTT; j_gene: TRBJ2-3; abundance: NA; d_gene: TRBD1; v_gene: TRBV5-1
CDR3aa: CASSVDPQGVSYEQYF; CDR3nt: TGTGCCAGCAGCGTAGACCCCCAGGGGGTTTCCTACGAGCAGTACTTC; j_gene: TRBJ2-7; abundance: NA; d_gene: TRBD1; v_gene: TRBV9
CDR3aa: CASSEGDSYNEQFF; CDR3nt: TGCGCCAGCAGTGAGGGGGACTCCTACAATGAGCAGTTCTTC; j_gene: TRBJ2-1; abundance: once; d_gene: NA; v_gene: TRBV10-2
CDR3aa: CSVRTGGAGQPQHF; CDR3nt: TGCAGCGTCCGTACAGGGGGCGCGGGTCAGCCCCAGCATTTT; j_gene: TRBJ1-5; abundance: NA; d_gene: TRBD1; v_gene: TRBV29-1
CDR3aa: CASSLRGQGAPDTQYF; CDR3nt: TGTGCCAGCAGTTTAAGGGGACAGGGGGCCCCAGATACGCAGTATTTT; j_gene: TRBJ2-3; abundance: NA; d_gene: TRBD1; v_gene: TRBV28
CDR3aa: CNVPSGIYNEQFF; CDR3nt: TGCAACGTCCCTAGCGGGATCTACAATGAGCAGTTCTTC; j_gene: TRBJ2-1; abundance: NA; d_gene: TRBD2; v_gene: TRBV29-1
CDR3aa: CASTLLLGGYTF; CDR3nt: TGTGCCAGCACTCTCCTCCTAGGAGGCTACACCTTC; j_gene: TRBJ1-2; abundance: NA; d_gene: NA; v_gene: TRBV6-1
CDR3aa: CASKVASSYEQYF; CDR3nt: TGTGCCAGCAAAGTGGCGAGCTCCTACGAGCAGTACTTC; j_gene: TRBJ2-7; abundance: NA; d_gene: NA; v_gene: TRBV6-5
CDR3aa: CASSLAGVVAFF; CDR3nt: TGTGCCAGCAGCTTGGCTGGAGTCGTGGCTTTCTTT; j_gene: TRBJ1-1; abundance: NA; d_gene: NA; v_gene: TRBV5-6
CDR3aa: CASSVAGPYSYNEQFF; CDR3nt: TGTGCCAGCAGCGTAGCAGGGCCCTACTCCTACAATGAGCAGTTCTTC; j_gene: TRBJ2-1; abundance: NA; d_gene: NA; v_gene: TRBV9
CDR3aa: CASSDSWASGTDTQYF; CDR3nt: TGTGCCAGCAGTGACTCTTGGGCTAGCGGGACAGATACGCAGTATTTT; j_gene: TRBJ2-3; abundance: NA; d_gene: TRBD2; v_gene: TRBV6-4
CDR3aa: CASSYGGEDTQYF; CDR3nt: TGTGCCAGCAGTTACGGCGGGGAGGATACGCAGTATTTT; j_gene: TRBJ2-3; abundance: few; d_gene: NA; v_gene: TRBV6-5
CDR3aa: CASSQPGLALKLAKNIQYF; CDR3nt: TGTGCCAGCAGCCAACCGGGACTAGCCTTAAAACTAGCCAAAAACATTCAGTACTTC; j_gene: TRBJ2-4; abundance: NA; d_gene: NA; v_gene: TRBV21-1
CDR3aa: CSATLAAPYNEQFF; CDR3nt: TGCAGCGCCACACTAGCGGCACCCTACAATGAGCAGTTCTTC; j_gene: TRBJ2-1; abundance: NA; d_gene: TRBD2; v_gene: TRBV29-1
CDR3aa: CASSVGAGRETQYF; CDR3nt: TGTGCCAGCAGCGTAGGGGCAGGGAGGGAGACCCAGTACTTC; j_gene: TRBJ2-5; abundance: once; d_gene: NA; v_gene: TRBV9
CDR3aa: CASSGIRDNFHQPQHF; CDR3nt: TGTGCCAGTAGTGGGATCCGGGACAACTTTCATCAGCCCCAGCATTTT; j_gene: TRBJ1-5; abundance: NA; d_gene: NA; v_gene: TRBV19
CDR3aa: CASSEYGGQSGELFF; CDR3nt: TGTGCCAGCAGTGAATATGGGGGACAATCCGGGGAGCTGTTTTTT; j_gene: TRBJ2-2; abundance: once; d_gene: NA; v_gene: TRBV25-1
CDR3aa: CASSPRLVNNEQFF; CDR3nt: TGTGCCAGCAGCCCCCGCTTGGTTAACAATGAGCAGTTCTTC; j_gene: TRBJ2-1; abundance: NA; d_gene: NA; v_gene: TRBV9
CDR3aa: CASSEGNRVNTEAFF; CDR3nt: TGTGCCAGCAGTGAAGGGAACAGGGTGAACACTGAAGCTTTCTTT; j_gene: TRBJ1-1; abundance: NA; d_gene: NA; v_gene: TRBV25-1
CDR3aa: CASSLEGHYEQYF; CDR3nt: TGTGCCAGCAGCTTGGAGGGACACTACGAGCAGTACTTC; j_gene: TRBJ2-7; abundance: NA; d_gene: NA; v_gene: TRBV5-6
CDR3aa: CASRVGNTGELFF; CDR3nt: TGTGCCAGCAGAGTGGGAAACACCGGGGAGCTGTTTTTT; j_gene: TRBJ2-2; abundance: NA; d_gene: NA; v_gene: TRBV11-2
CDR3aa: CAITPTPNTEAFF; CDR3nt: TGTGCCATCACCCCGACACCTAACACTGAAGCTTTCTTT; j_gene: TRBJ1-1; abundance: few; d_gene: NA; v_gene: TRBV10-3
CDR3aa: CASSQGAGRISEQYF; CDR3nt: TGCGCCAGCAGCCAAGGGGCAGGTCGAATTAGCGAGCAGTACTTC; j_gene: TRBJ2-7; abundance: NA; d_gene: NA; v_gene: TRBV4-1
CDR3aa: CASSLGGVPEQYF; CDR3nt: TGTGCCAGCAGCTTAGGGGGGGTCCCCGAGCAGTACTTC; j_gene: TRBJ2-7; abundance: NA; d_gene: NA; v_gene: TRBV13
CDR3aa: CATSRGDRSNSPLHF; CDR3nt: TGTGCCACCAGCAGAGGAGACAGGAGTAATTCACCCCTCCACTTT; j_gene: TRBJ1-6; abundance: NA; d_gene: NA; v_gene: TRBV15
CDR3aa: CASRIGQTYPEAFF; CDR3nt: TGTGCCAGCAGAATTGGACAGACATACCCTGAAGCTTTCTTT; j_gene: TRBJ1-1; abundance: NA; d_gene: NA; v_gene: TRBV27
CDR3aa: CASSEGWVTGELFF; CDR3nt: TGTGCCAGCAGTGAAGGCTGGGTCACCGGGGAGCTGTTTTTT; j_gene: TRBJ2-2; abundance: NA; d_gene: NA; v_gene: TRBV2
CDR3aa: CSVREGGSSSYNEQFF; CDR3nt: TGCAGCGTACGGGAGGGGGGAAGCAGCTCCTACAATGAGCAGTTCTTC; j_gene: TRBJ2-1; abundance: NA; d_gene: TRBD2; v_gene: TRBV29-1
CDR3aa: CASSVAGTASYEQYF; CDR3nt: TGTGCCAGCAGCGTAGCAGGGACAGCAAGCTACGAGCAGTACTTC; j_gene: TRBJ2-7; abundance: NA; d_gene: TRBD1; v_gene: TRBV9
CDR3aa: CASSFSGTGEGNEQFF; CDR3nt: TGCGCCAGCAGCTTCTCCGGGACAGGGGAGGGGAATGAGCAGTTCTTC; j_gene: TRBJ2-1; abundance: NA; d_gene: TRBD1; v_gene: TRBV4-1
CDR3aa: CASSFLAGGADTQYF; CDR3nt: TGTGCCAGCAGCTTTCTAGCGGGAGGCGCAGATACGCAGTATTTT; j_gene: TRBJ2-3; abundance: NA; d_gene: TRBD2; v_gene: TRBV7-9
CDR3aa: CASLDRASSYEQYF; CDR3nt: TGTGCCAGCCTGGACAGGGCGAGCTCCTACGAGCAGTACTTC; j_gene: TRBJ2-7; abundance: NA; d_gene: TRBD1; v_gene: TRBV27
CDR3aa: CASSLAPPRGADYEQYF; CDR3nt: TGTGCCAGCAGCTTAGCCCCACCCCGGGGGGCCGACTACGAGCAGTACTTC; j_gene: TRBJ2-7; abundance: NA; d_gene: NA; v_gene: TRBV7-9
CDR3aa: CASSSNSQGRETQYF; CDR3nt: TGTGCCAGCAGTTCAAATTCACAGGGCCGGGAGACCCAGTACTTC; j_gene: TRBJ2-5; abundance: NA; d_gene: NA; v_gene: TRBV28
CDR3aa: CASSTWTSGSDEQYF; CDR3nt: TGTGCCAGTAGTACATGGACTAGCGGGAGTGACGAGCAGTACTTC; j_gene: TRBJ2-7; abundance: NA; d_gene: TRBD2; v_gene: TRBV19
CDR3aa: CASSIPTGISYEQYF; CDR3nt: TGTGCCAGCAGCATACCGACAGGGATATCCTACGAGCAGTACTTC; j_gene: TRBJ2-7; abundance: NA; d_gene: TRBD1; v_gene: TRBV5-5
CDR3aa: CASSHKAESTDTQYF; CDR3nt: TGTGCCAGCAGCCACAAAGCGGAGAGCACAGATACGCAGTATTTT; j_gene: TRBJ2-3; abundance: NA; d_gene: NA; v_gene: TRBV14
CDR3aa: CASSSTDAEGTGNTIYF; CDR3nt: TGTGCCAGCAGTTCCACGGACGCGGAGGGCACTGGAAACACCATATATTTT; j_gene: TRBJ1-3; abundance: NA; d_gene: NA; v_gene: TRBV7-2
CDR3aa: CASSSRDGAYEQYF; CDR3nt: TGTGCCAGCAGCTCCAGGGACGGGGCCTACGAGCAGTACTTC; j_gene: TRBJ2-7; abundance: NA; d_gene: NA; v_gene: TRBV7-8
CDR3aa: CASNEGLVNTEAFF; CDR3nt: TGTGCCAGCAACGAGGGACTCGTGAACACTGAAGCTTTCTTT; j_gene: TRBJ1-1; abundance: NA; d_gene: NA; v_gene: TRBV5-8
CDR3aa: CSVTGAANYGYTF; CDR3nt: TGCAGCGTTACGGGCGCAGCTAACTATGGCTACACCTTC; j_gene: TRBJ1-2; abundance: NA; d_gene: NA; v_gene: TRBV29-1
CDR3aa: CAWSVRGPETQYF; CDR3nt: TGTGCCTGGAGTGTACGCGGGCCAGAGACCCAGTACTTC; j_gene: TRBJ2-5; abundance: NA; d_gene: NA; v_gene: TRBV30